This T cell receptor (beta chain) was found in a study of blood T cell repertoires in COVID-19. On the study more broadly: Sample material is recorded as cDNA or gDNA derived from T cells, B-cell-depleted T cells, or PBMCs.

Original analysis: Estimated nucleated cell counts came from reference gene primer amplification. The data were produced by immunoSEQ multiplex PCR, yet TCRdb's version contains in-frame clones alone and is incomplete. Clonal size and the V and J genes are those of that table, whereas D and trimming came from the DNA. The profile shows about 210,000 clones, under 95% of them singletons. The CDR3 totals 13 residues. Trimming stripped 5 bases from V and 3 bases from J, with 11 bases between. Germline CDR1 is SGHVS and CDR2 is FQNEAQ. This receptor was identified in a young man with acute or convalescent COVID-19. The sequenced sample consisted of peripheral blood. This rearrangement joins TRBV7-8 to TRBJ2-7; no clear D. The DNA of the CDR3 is TGTGCCAGCAGCCTGGGCAGCAACTACGAGCAGTACTTC. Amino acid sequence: CASSLGSNYEQYF.